What follows are 19 T cell receptor beta chains derived from one specimen sequenced in a study of shared clonotypes between healthy human individuals. TCRdb's copy holds only in-frame clones and misses some; the assay was immunoSEQ multiplex PCR. The table has millions of clones, 80% to 95% seen once. Material: naive CD4+ T cells from PBMCs. Subset given: CD45RA+ positively selected. These TCRs come from a man aged 18 to 30 in good health. Some clones in this sample may be carry-over from other donors' samples.

The chain employs TRBV19 and TRBJ1-2; a possible D gene is TRBD1 (6 bases). This CDR3 is built from 14 residues. V lost 6 bases and J lost 0, with 11 bases in between. CDR1 is LNHDA and CDR2 is SQIVND in the germline V gene (reference sequence). The CDR3 DNA is TGTGCCAGTAGCCCGGGGGGCTCTAACTATGGCTACACCTTC. It yields the protein CASSPGGSNYGYTF.

The V gene is TRBV18, the J gene TRBJ1-1; D is unclear. The length of the CDR3 is 15 residues. Trimming removed 7 bases at V and 10 bases at J, with 25 bases between. Germline V gene data show CDR1 as KGHSH and CDR2 as LQKENI. The CDR3 nucleotides are TGTGCCAGCTTACCTACGGGCCCCCAGGCCTCTCCAGCTTTCTTT. Protein sequence: CASLPTGPQASPAFF.

This chain joins TRBV28 and TRBJ1-4; D might be TRBD1 (5 bases). Germline V gene sequence: CDR1 MDHEN, CDR2 SYDVKM. The ends were cut back, 6 bases at V and 8 bases at J, with 16 bases in the middle. This CDR3 comprises 14 residues. The CDR3 spells CASSTGGDGEKLFF. CDR3 coding DNA: TGTGCCAGCAGCACTGGAGGGGATGGGGAAAAACTGTTTTTT.

The chain combines TRBV27 with TRBJ2-1, with 9 bases aligning to TRBD2. The CDR3 length is 15 residues. V shed 3 bases and J 7 bases; nucleotides not matched to a gene: 7. The V gene's germline CDR1 is MNHEY and CDR2 SMNVEV (reference sequence). CDR3: CASSFEAGGPNEQFF. The CDR3, as DNA: TGTGCCAGCAGTTTTGAGGCGGGAGGGCCAAATGAGCAGTTCTTC.

This clone was counted once. The chain has TRBV18 and TRBJ1-3; 7 bases fit TRBD1. The CDR3 is 16 residues long. Germline CDR1 reads KGHSH; CDR2 reads LQKENI. The V gene end was trimmed by 0 bases and the J gene end by 2 bases; junction bases not matched to a gene: 4. CDR3 DNA sequence: TGTGCCAGCTCACCACCGGGCAGGGGGACTGGAAACACCATATATTTT. The encoded protein is CASSPPGRGTGNTIYF.

The chain combines TRBV16 with TRBJ2-1; D remains unclear. Germline CDR1 reads KGHSY; CDR2 reads FQNENV. V dropped 4 bases and J dropped 6 bases, with 10 bases sitting between them. The CDR3 sequence is 13 residues long. The CDR3 coding sequence is TGTGCCAGCAGCCTGCTCAGAGGCAATGAGCAGTTCTTC. Amino acid sequence: CASSLLRGNEQFF.

The rearrangement uses TRBV7-2 and TRBJ2-5; 11 bases map to TRBD1. V lost 1 base and J lost 7; bases outside the gene matches: 2. Per germline, CDR1 SGHTA and CDR2 FQGNSA. CDR3 length equals 14 residues. The CDR3 here is CASSLGGTGGTQYF. The CDR3 DNA is TGTGCCAGCAGCTTAGGAGGGACAGGGGGGACCCAGTACTTC.

V gene TRBV28 combines with J gene TRBJ2-7, with no clear D. The ends were cut back, 2 bases at V and 2 bases at J, with 10 bases in the middle. The CDR3 consists of 14 residues. In germline, CDR1 is MDHEN, CDR2 SYDVKM. The DNA of the CDR3 is TGTGCCAGCAGTTTAACACTGCCTACCTACGAGCAGTACTTC. This codes for CASSLTLPTYEQYF.

The gene calls are TRBV15 and TRBJ2-2; 7 bases match TRBD2. This CDR3 is 15 amino acids long. J lost 3 bases, V lost 6 bases, and 7 bases had no gene match. CDR1 and CDR2 from the germline V gene are LNHNV and YYDKDF (reference sequence). CDR3 bases: TGTGCCACCAGGGCCGGGGGGAGAGACACCGGGGAGCTGTTTTTT. Translating it yields CATRAGGRDTGELFF.

The J gene is TRBJ2-7, the V gene TRBV19; 8 bases line up with TRBD1. CDR1 is LNHDA and CDR2 is SQIVND in the germline V gene (reference sequence). The CDR3 is made up of 16 amino acids. The junction had 10 bases not matched to a gene; V was cut back by 3 bases and J by 3 bases. In DNA form, the CDR3 reads TGTGCCAGTAGTATTTTTAACAGGGGGGTCGGCTACGAGCAGTACTTC. Its translation: CASSIFNRGVGYEQYF. The full variable domain, completed using reference TRBV19 and TRBJ2-7, is DGGITQSPKYLFRKEGQNVTLSCEQNLNHDAMYWYRQDPGQGLRLIYYSQIVNDFQKGDIAEGYSVSREKKESFPLTVTSAQKNPTAFYLCASSIFNRGVGYEQYFGPGTRLTVT.

This chain links TRBV20-1 with TRBJ2-4, with D unresolved. Trimming left V 6 bases short and J 2 bases short, with 5 bases between. Germline CDR1 and CDR2: DFQATT and SNEGSKA (reference sequence). The CDR3 extends over 11 amino acids. In DNA, the CDR3 is TGCAGTGCCGGACCCAAAAACATTCAGTACTTC. Encoded protein: CSAGPKNIQYF.

V and J are TRBV18 and TRBJ2-2, with D perhaps matching TRBD2 (6 bases). In germline, CDR1 is KGHSH, CDR2 LQKENI. V shed 0 bases and J shed 4 bases, with 15 bases lying between them. The CDR3 sequence is 17 residues long. The CDR3 loop reads CASSPPTSGDTTGELFF. In DNA form, the CDR3 reads TGTGCCAGCTCACCACCAACCTCGGGGGATACCACCGGGGAGCTGTTTTTT.

The CDR3 sequence: CASSSAGQGAGGYTF. The CDR3 DNA follows: TGTGCCAGCAGTTCGGCGGGACAGGGGGCCGGTGGCTACACCTTC. The V and J genes are TRBV27 and TRBJ1-2, with 12 bases identical to TRBD1. The V and J ends lost 4 bases and 7 bases, in that order; junction bases with no gene match: 7. The CDR3 is 15 residues long. Germline V gene sequence: CDR1 MNHEY, CDR2 SMNVEV (reference sequence).

This chain joins TRBV2 and TRBJ1-5, with D tentatively TRBD1 (5 bases). The CDR3 extends over 14 amino acids. V lost 6 bases and J lost 1, with 10 bases in between. Per germline, CDR1 SNHLY and CDR2 FYNNEI. The CDR3 sequence is CASRKGKSNQPQHF. The CDR3 coding sequence is TGTGCCAGCAGGAAGGGGAAGAGCAATCAGCCCCAGCATTTT. Together with reference TRBV2 and TRBJ1-5, the CDR3 gives the full variable domain: EPEVTQTPSHQVTQMGQEVILRCVPISNHLYFYWYRQILGQKVEFLVSFYNNEISEKSEIFDDQFSVERPDGSNFTLKIRSTKLEDSAMYFCASRKGKSNQPQHFGDGTRLSIL.

The CDR3 coding sequence is TGTGCCAGCAGCCAACAGCGGGGGACTAGCGGGAGCTCCTACGAGCAGTACTTC. Protein: CASSQQRGTSGSSYEQYF. This chain joins TRBV14 and TRBJ2-7; TRBD2 agrees at 14 bases. Germline CDR1 SGHDN, CDR2 FVKESK. The CDR3 runs 18 residues. V trimming: 2 bases; J trimming: 0 bases; junction bases outside the gene matches: 6.

The CDR3 sequence is CASSSGLAGGFYNEQFF. The CDR3 nucleotides are TGTGCCAGCAGCTCGGGACTAGCGGGAGGGTTTTACAATGAGCAGTTCTTC. The chain combines TRBV7-9 with TRBJ2-1; 16 nucleotides align to TRBD2. Per the germline V gene, CDR1 is SEHNR and CDR2 is FQNEAQ (reference sequence). This CDR3 spans 17 amino acids. With V trimmed by 4 bases and J by 4 bases, 4 bases remained unmatched.

The chain combines TRBV9 with TRBJ2-7; TRBD2 matches at 11 bases. The CDR3 spans 17 residues. V shed 3 bases, J shed 7 bases, and the junction held 15 bases outside the gene matches. Germline V gene data show CDR1 as SGDLS and CDR2 as YYNGEE. The CDR3 reads CASSAASRLAGMGEQYF. DNA of the CDR3: TGTGCCAGCAGCGCCGCCTCCCGACTAGCGGGGATGGGAGAGCAGTACTTC.

V is TRBV30 and J is TRBJ2-7; 8 nucleotides align to TRBD1. The CDR3 totals 14 residues. CDR1 is GTSNPN and CDR2 is SVGIG in the germline V gene (reference sequence). Unmatched junction bases numbered 10, after V lost 4 bases and J lost 5 bases. CDR3 in amino acids: CAWTPPDRVNEQYF. As DNA, the CDR3 is TGTGCCTGGACCCCCCCGGACAGGGTGAACGAGCAGTACTTC.

The chain uses TRBV28 and TRBJ2-4; the D is unclear. V was shortened by 4 bases and J by 7 bases, with 14 bases between the two germline ends. Germline V gene data show CDR1 as MDHEN and CDR2 as SYDVKM. CDR3 size: 14 residues. CDR3 nucleotide sequence: TGTGCCAGCAGTTCCCCTTCTGCCCACAACATTCAGTACTTC. Translated, it gives CASSSPSAHNIQYF.